Described below is a single T cell receptor beta chain sequence and its context. Here immunoSEQ multiplex PCR was the method, and the copy in TCRdb shows in-frame clones only, minus some. The sample yields some 77,000 clones, around 94% seen once. This sample is drawn from a study of technical replicates of blood from several donors. This CDR3 has 14 residues. Germline loops: CDR1 MNHNS, CDR2 SASEGT. V lost 6 bases to trimming and J lost 5 bases, with 13 bases between them. This chain uses TRBV6-1 with TRBJ2-2, with D possibly TRBD1 on 6 matching bases. This TCR came from a human donor in good health. The sample comprised T cells isolated from PBMCs. CDR3 in DNA: TGTGCCAGCAGGGGGGCCTCCTCAACCGGGGAGCTGTTTTTT. Residues: CASRGASSTGELFF.